Listed here is a single TCR beta chain. The data derive from a study of OX40 agonist ivuxolimab in advanced cancers. CDR3 length equals 14 residues. Germline V gives CDR1 MDHEN, CDR2 SYDVKM. Trimming pared 5 bases from V and 1 base from J, leaving 11 bases between. The table came from immunoSEQ multiplex PCR; TCRdb's copy has only in-frame clones and leaves some out. Of about 58,000 clones listed, about 85% are singletons. This receptor was taken from an adult with an advanced solid tumor such as melanoma, head and neck, liver or kidney cancer. Here the sequenced sample was CD4+ or CD8+ T cells sorted from blood, taken in a trial of the OX40 agonist ivuxolimab. The chain links TRBV28 to TRBJ1-1, with D hard to call. CDR3 sequence reads: CASSPGVENTEAFF. The CDR3 DNA is TGTGCCAGCAGTCCCGGGGTTGAGAACACTGAAGCTTTCTTT.